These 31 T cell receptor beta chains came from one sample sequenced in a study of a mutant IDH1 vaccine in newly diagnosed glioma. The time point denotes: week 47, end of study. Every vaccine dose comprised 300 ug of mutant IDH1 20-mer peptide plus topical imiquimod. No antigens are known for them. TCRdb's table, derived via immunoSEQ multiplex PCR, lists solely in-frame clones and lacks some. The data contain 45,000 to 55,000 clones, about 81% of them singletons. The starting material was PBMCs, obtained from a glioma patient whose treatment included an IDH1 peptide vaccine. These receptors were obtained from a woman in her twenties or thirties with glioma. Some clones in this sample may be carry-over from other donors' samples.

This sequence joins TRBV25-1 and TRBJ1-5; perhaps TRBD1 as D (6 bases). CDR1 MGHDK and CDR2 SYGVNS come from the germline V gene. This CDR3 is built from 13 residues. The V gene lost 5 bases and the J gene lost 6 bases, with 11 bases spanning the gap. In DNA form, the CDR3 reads TGTGCCAGCAGTCAGGGGCATCGTCAGCCCCAGCATTTT. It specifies CASSQGHRQPQHF.

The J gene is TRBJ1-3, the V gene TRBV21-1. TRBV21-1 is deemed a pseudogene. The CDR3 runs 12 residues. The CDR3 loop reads CARLGRWNTIYF. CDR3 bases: TGTGCCAGGCTCGGGAGGTGGAACACCATATATTTT.

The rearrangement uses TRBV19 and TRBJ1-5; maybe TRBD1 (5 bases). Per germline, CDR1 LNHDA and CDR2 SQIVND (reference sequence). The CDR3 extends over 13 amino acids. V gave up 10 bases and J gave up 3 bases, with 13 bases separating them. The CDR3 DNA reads TGTGCCACCCACTGGGGGTACAATCAGCCCCAGCATTTT. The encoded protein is CATHWGYNQPQHF.

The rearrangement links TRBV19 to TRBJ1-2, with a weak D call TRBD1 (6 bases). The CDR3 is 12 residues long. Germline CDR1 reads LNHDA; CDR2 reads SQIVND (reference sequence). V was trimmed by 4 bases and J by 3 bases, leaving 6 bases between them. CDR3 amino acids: CASSTGDYGYTF. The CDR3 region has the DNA TGTGCCAGTAGTACAGGGGACTATGGCTACACCTTC.

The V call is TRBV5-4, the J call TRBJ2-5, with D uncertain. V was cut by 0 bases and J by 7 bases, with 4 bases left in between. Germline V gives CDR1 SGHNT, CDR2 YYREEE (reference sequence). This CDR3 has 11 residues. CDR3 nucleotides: TGTGCCAGCAGCTTGGCCGGGACCCAGTACTTC. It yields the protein CASSLAGTQYF.

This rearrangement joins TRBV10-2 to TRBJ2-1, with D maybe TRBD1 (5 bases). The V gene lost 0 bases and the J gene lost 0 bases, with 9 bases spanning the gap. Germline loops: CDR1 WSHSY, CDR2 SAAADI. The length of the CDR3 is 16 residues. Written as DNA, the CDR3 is TGCGCCAGCAGTGAGTCAGATAGGGGCTCCTACAATGAGCAGTTCTTC. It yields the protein CASSESDRGSYNEQFF.

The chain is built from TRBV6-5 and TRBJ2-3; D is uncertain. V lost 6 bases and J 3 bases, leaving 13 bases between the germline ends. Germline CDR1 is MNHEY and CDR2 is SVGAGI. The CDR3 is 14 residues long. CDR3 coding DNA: TGTGCCAGCAGCCCAACAAGGCGGACAGATACGCAGTATTTT. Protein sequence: CASSPTRRTDTQYF.

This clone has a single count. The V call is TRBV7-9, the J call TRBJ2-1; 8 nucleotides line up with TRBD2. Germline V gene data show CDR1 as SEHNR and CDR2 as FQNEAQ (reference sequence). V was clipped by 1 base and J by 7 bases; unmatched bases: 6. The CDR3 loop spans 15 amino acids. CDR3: CASSLVGGRINEQFF. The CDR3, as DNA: TGTGCCAGCAGCTTAGTCGGCGGGAGGATAAATGAGCAGTTCTTC.

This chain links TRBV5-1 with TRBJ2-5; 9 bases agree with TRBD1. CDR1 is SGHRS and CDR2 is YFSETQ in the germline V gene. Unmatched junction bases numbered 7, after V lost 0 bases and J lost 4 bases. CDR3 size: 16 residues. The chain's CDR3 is CASSLGDRVSGETQYF. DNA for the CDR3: TGCGCCAGCAGCTTGGGGGACAGGGTATCGGGAGAGACCCAGTACTTC.

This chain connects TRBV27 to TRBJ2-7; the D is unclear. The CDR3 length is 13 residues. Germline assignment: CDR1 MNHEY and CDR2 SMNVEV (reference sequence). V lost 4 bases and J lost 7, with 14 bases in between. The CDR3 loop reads CASSSGPLREQYF. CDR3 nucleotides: TGTGCCAGCAGTTCAGGACCCCTTCGAGAGCAGTACTTC.

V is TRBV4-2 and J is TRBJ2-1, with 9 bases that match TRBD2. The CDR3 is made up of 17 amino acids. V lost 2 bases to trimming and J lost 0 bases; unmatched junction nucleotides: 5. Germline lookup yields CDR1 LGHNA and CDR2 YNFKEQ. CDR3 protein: CASSQLLAGPSYNEQFF. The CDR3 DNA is TGTGCCAGCAGCCAACTCCTAGCGGGACCCTCCTACAATGAGCAGTTCTTC.

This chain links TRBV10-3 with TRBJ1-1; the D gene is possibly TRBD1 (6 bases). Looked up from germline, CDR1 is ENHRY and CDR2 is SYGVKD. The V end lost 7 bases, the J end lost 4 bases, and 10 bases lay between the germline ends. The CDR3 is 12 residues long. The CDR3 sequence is CAIKQGGTEAFF. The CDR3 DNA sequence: TGTGCCATCAAACAGGGAGGCACTGAAGCTTTCTTT.

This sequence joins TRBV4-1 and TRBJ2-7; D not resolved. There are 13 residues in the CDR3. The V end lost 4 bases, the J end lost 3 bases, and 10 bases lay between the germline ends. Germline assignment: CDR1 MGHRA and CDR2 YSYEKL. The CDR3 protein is CASSPGPNYEQYF. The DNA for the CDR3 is TGCGCCAGCAGCCCCGGGCCCAACTACGAGCAGTACTTC.

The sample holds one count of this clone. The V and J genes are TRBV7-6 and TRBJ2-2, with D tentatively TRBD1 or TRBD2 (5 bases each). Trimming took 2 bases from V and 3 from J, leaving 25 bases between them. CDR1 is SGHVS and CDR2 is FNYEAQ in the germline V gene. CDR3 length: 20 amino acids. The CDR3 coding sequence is TGTGCCAGCAGCTTATTTGGGCCGGGGCTCCATACCAGGGACACCGGGGAGCTGTTTTTT. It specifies CASSLFGPGLHTRDTGELFF.

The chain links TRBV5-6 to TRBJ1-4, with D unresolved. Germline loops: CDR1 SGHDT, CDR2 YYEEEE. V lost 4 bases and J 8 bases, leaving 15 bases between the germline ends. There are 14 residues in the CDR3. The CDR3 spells CASSGTGHREKLFF. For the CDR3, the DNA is TGTGCCAGCAGCGGCACCGGGCACCGGGAAAAACTGTTTTTT. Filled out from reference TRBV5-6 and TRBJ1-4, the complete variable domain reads DAGVTQSPTHLIKTRGQQVTLRCSPKSGHDTVSWYQQALGQGPQFIFQYYEEEERQRGNFPDRFSGHQFPNYSSELNVNALLLGDSALYLCASSGTGHREKLFFGSGTQLSVL.

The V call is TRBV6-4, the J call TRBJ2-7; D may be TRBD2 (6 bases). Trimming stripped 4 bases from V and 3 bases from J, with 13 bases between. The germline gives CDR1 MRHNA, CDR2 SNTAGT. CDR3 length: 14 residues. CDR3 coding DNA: TGTGCCAGCAGTGCTTCCGGGAGAAGCTACGAGCAGTACTTC. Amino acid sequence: CASSASGRSYEQYF.

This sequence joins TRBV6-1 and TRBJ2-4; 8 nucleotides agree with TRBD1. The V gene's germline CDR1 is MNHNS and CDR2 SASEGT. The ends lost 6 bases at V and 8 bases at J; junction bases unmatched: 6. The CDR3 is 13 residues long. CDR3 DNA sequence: TGTGCCAGCAGATACAGGGGGGCGGACATTCAGTACTTC. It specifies CASRYRGADIQYF.

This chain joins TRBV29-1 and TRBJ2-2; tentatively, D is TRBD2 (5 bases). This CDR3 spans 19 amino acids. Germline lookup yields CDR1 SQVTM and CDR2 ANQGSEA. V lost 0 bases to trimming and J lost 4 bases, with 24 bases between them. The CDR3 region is CSVEDPTSKRGSGTGELFF. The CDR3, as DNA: TGCAGCGTTGAAGACCCCACCTCAAAACGGGGTAGTGGCACCGGGGAGCTGTTTTTT.

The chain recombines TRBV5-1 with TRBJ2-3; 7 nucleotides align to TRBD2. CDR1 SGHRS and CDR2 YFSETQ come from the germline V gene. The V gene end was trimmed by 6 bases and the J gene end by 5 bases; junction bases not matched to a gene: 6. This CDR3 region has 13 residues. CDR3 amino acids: CASTLGGLDTQYF. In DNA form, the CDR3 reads TGCGCCAGCACCCTGGGGGGGTTAGATACGCAGTATTTT.

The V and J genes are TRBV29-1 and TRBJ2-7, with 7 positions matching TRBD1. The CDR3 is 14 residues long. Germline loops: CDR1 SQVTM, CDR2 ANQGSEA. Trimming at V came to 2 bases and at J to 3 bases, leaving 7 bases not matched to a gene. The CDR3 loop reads CSVETRGQNYEQYF. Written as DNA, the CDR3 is TGCAGCGTTGAAACTCGGGGACAGAACTACGAGCAGTACTTC.

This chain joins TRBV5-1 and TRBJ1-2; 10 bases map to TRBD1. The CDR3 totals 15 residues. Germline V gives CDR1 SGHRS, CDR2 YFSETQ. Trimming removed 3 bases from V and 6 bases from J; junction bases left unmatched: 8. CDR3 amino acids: CASSSGTGEANGYTF. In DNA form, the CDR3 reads TGCGCCAGCAGCTCCGGGACAGGGGAGGCGAATGGCTACACCTTC. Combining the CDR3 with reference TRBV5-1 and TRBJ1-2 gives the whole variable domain KAGVTQTPRYLIKTRGQQVTLSCSPISGHRSVSWYQQTPGQGLQFLFEYFSETQRNKGNFPGRFSGRQFSNSRSEMNVSTLELGDSALYLCASSSGTGEANGYTFGSGTRLTVV.

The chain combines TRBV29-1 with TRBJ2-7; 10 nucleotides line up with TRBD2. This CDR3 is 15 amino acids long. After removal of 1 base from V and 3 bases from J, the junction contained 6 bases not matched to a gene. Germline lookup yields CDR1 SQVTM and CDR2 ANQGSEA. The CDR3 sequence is CSVEGTTSGYYEQYF. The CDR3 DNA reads TGCAGCGTTGAAGGAACGACTAGCGGGTACTACGAGCAGTACTTC.

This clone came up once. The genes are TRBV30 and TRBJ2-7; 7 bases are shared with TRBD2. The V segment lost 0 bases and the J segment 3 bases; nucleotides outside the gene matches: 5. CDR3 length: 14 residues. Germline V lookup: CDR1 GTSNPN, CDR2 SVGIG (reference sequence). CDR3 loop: CAWSVGGGDYEQYF. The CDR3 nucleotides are TGTGCCTGGAGTGTGGGCGGGGGAGACTACGAGCAGTACTTC.

The CDR3 region is CASSPSTGLNYGYTF. Here the CDR3 DNA reads TGTGCCAGCAGTCCATCGACAGGCCTTAACTATGGCTACACCTTC. The rearrangement joins TRBV28 to TRBJ1-2, with TRBD1 as a possible D gene (6 bases). Germline V gene lookup returns CDR1 MDHEN and CDR2 SYDVKM. This CDR3 comprises 15 residues. V was clipped by 5 bases and J by 1 base, with 14 bases between them.

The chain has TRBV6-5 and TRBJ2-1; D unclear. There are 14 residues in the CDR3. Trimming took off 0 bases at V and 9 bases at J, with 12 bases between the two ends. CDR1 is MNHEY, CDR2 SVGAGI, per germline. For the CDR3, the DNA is TGTGCCAGCAGTTACTCGATTAGGAATGGTGAGCAGTTCTTC. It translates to CASSYSIRNGEQFF.

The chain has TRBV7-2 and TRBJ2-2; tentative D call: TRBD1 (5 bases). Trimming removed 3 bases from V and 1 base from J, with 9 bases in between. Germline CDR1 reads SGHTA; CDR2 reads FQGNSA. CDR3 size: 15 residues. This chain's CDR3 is CASSFSRGNTGELFF. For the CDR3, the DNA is TGTGCCAGCAGCTTTTCAAGGGGGAACACCGGGGAGCTGTTTTTT.

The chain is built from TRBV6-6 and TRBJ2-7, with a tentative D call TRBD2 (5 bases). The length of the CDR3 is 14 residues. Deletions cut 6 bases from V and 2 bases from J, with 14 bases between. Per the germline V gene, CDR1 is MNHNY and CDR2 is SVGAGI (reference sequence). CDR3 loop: CASSKADGTYEQYF. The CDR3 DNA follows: TGTGCCAGCAGCAAAGCCGACGGGACCTACGAGCAGTACTTC.

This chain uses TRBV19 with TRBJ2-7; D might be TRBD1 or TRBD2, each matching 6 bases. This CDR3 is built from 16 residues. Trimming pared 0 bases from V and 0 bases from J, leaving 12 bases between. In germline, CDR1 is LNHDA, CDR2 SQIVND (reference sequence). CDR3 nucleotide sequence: TGTGCCAGTAGTATAGATGGGGGGCGGGCCTCCTACGAGCAGTACTTC. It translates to CASSIDGGRASYEQYF.

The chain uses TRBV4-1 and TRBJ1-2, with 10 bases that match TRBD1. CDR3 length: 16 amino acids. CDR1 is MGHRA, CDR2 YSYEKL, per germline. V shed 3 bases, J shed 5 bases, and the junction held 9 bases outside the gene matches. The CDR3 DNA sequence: TGCGCCAGCAGCCAGAGGGCTACGGGACAGGGGTATGGCTACACCTTC. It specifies CASSQRATGQGYGYTF.

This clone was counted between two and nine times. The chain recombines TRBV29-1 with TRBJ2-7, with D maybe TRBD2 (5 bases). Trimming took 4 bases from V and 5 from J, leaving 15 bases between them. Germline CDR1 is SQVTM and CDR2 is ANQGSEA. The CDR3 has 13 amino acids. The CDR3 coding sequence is TGCAGCGTTGGGCGAGGGAGTATCAACGAGCAGTACTTC. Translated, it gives CSVGRGSINEQYF.

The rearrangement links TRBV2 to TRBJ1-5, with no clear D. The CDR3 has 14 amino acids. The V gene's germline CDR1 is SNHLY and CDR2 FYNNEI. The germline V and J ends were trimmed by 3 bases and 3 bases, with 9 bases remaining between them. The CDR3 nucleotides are TGTGCCAGCAGTGATGTCAGAAACAATCAGCCCCAGCATTTT. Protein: CASSDVRNNQPQHF.